This T cell receptor beta chain is drawn from a study of blood T cell repertoires in COVID-19. The wider study: Acute-phase and convalescent COVID-19 samples originated in the United States, Italy and Spain. Nucleic acid was either cDNA or gDNA, and it came from T cells, B-cell-depleted T cells, or PBMCs.

Using immunoSEQ multiplex PCR, the repertoire was profiled, and TCRdb retains in-frame clones only, with some absent. Of 400,000 to 550,000 clones listed, roughly 89% are singletons. The sequenced sample was peripheral blood. This TCR derives from a woman in her thirties with acute or convalescent COVID-19.

The CDR3 sequence is CASTPLGLAGETQYF. The CDR3, as DNA: TGTGCCAGCACGCCATTGGGACTAGCCGGTGAGACCCAGTACTTC. This chain links TRBV7-2 with TRBJ2-5; 9 bases fit TRBD2. The CDR3 is 15 amino acids. The germline CDR1 and CDR2 sequences are SGHTA and FQGNSA. The V and J ends lost 7 bases and 5 bases, in that order; junction bases with no gene match: 11.